The rows below give T cell receptor beta chains drawn from one sample of a study of PD-1 blockade in mismatch repair-deficient tumors. Some clones are missing from TCRdb's copy, which holds only in-frame ones; the method was immunoSEQ multiplex PCR. Here the sample spans some 100,000 clones, under 90% being singletons. The sample consisted of peripheral blood, taken around 8 months after starting pembrolizumab. All receptors derive from an adult with mismatch repair-deficient cancer. Both conserved end residues are part of each CDR3. The D gene is left open where the match is weak. Clone size is shown for a subset of rows, as once, few, many or a class of expanded clone.

>TRBJ2-7|-|TRBV5-8|-
TGTGCCAGCAGCTCGGCCCTCCTCTCCTACGAGCAGTACTTC
CASSSALLSYEQYF
>TRBJ1-4|-|TRBV19|-
TGTGCCAGTAGTCCTGGAAAGGGGGGAAGGACTAATGAAAAACTGTTTTTT
CASSPGKGGRTNEKLFF
>TRBJ2-4|TRBD1|TRBV12-5|-
TGTGCTAGTGGTTTTAGACAGGGGGCGGCCAAAAACATTCAGTACTTC
CASGFRQGAAKNIQYF
>TRBJ2-3|TRBD2|TRBV14|-
TGTGCCAGCAGCCAAGCTTTTGCGGGACTAGCGGTCCCAGATACGCAGTATTTT
CASSQAFAGLAVPDTQYF
>TRBJ2-5|-|TRBV6-1|-
TGTGCCAGCAGTGAAGCGGGACACCGGGAGACCCAGTACTTC
CASSEAGHRETQYF
>TRBJ2-3|-|TRBV29-1|-
TGCAGCGTTGTCTCGACCTTGACCCCCACAGATACGCAGTATTTT
CSVVSTLTPTDTQYF
>TRBJ2-3|-|TRBV30|-
TGTGCCTGGAGTGACGAGCCTACATCCACAGATACGCAGTATTTT
CAWSDEPTSTDTQYF
>TRBJ2-6|-|TRBV19|-
TGTGCCAGTAGTATCGGTCGTAACTCTGGGGCCAACGTCCTGACTTTC
CASSIGRNSGANVLTF
>TRBJ2-5|TRBD1|TRBV30|-
TGTGCCTGGAGGTATGGACAGGTCTCTCGGGGAGAGACCCAGTACTTC
CAWRYGQVSRGETQYF
>TRBJ2-1|TRBD1|TRBV5-8|-
TGTGCCAGCAGCGCAACCGGGACAGGGAGCTACAATGAGCAGTTCTTC
CASSATGTGSYNEQFF
>TRBJ2-7|TRBD1|TRBV7-7|-
TGTGCTAGCAGCTTAGGGGCACAGGGGTACGAGCAGTACTTC
CASSLGAQGYEQYF
>TRBJ2-3|TRBD2|TRBV5-6|-
TGTGCCAGCACCACCGCCGCGGGACTAGCGGGGTACACAGATACGCAGTATTTT
CASTTAAGLAGYTDTQYF
>TRBJ2-1|TRBD2|TRBV5-1|-
TGCGCCAGCAGCTTGGGACTAGCGGGAGGAGGCTCCTACAATGAGCAGTTCTTC
CASSLGLAGGGSYNEQFF
>TRBJ2-7|TRBD2|TRBV11-2|-
TGTGCCAGCAGCGCCAGACTAGCGGGAGCCTACGAGCAGTACTTC
CASSARLAGAYEQYF
>TRBJ2-7|TRBD1|TRBV7-8|-
TGTGCCAGCAGCCCCTACTATGGACAGGGATACGAGCAGTACTTC
CASSPYYGQGYEQYF
>TRBJ2-3|-|TRBV27|once
TGTGCCAGCAGTTTGGGCCGCACAGATACGCAGTATTTT
CASSLGRTDTQYF
>TRBJ1-3|-|TRBV11-2|-
TGTGCCAGCAGCTTCGCCACAAGTCGAAACACCATATATTTT
CASSFATSRNTIYF
>TRBJ1-5|-|TRBV28|few
TGTGCCAGCAGATTGGTGAATCAGCCCCAGCATTTT
CASRLVNQPQHF
>TRBJ2-7|-|TRBV7-3|-
TGCGCCAGCAGCCCCGGGACCCCCTACGAGCAGTACTTC
CASSPGTPYEQYF
>TRBJ2-1|-|TRBV4-3|-
TGCGCCAGCAGCCAAGATCCGGCCGGGACGGAGTTAGATGAGCAGTTCTTC
CASSQDPAGTELDEQFF
>TRBJ2-1|-|TRBV11-2|few
TGTGCCAGCAGCGGGGGGTCAAACAATGAGCAGTTCTTC
CASSGGSNNEQFF
>TRBJ1-5|-|TRBV27|-
TGTGCCAGCAAGACTAGCAATCAGCCCCAGCATTTT
CASKTSNQPQHF
>TRBJ2-3|-|TRBV19|-
TGTGCCAGTAGTATGCAGGGAAACACAGATACGCAGTATTTT
CASSMQGNTDTQYF